This T cell receptor (beta chain) derives from a study of Graves' ophthalmopathy and Graves' hyperthyroidism. Study results and limitations: Blood also harbored most expanded thyroid clonotypes above 0.001 frequency.

Germline V CDR1 and CDR2: KGHDR, SFDVKD. This CDR3 comprises 13 residues. Researchers took RNA transcripts and amplified TCR beta CDR3 regions from them. First-round RT-PCR with HTBI primers preceded a second-round multiplex PCR. TCRdb recomputed calls from the multiplex PCR reads with MiXCR, one row per CDR3 protein. This repertoire shows almost 750,000 distinct CDR3 sequences, 40% found once; its top ten account for 35% to 55%. This clonotype was observed once. Antigen specificity is unknown. A read error may be the cause here, since a much bigger clone is one base away. Ophthalmopathy was moderately-to-severely active, CAS at least 3, NOSPECS at least 4, lasting under 3 months. Lactation, pregnancy, uncontrolled infections and other autoimmune diseases were all grounds for excluding patients.

The material sequenced was peripheral blood. V and J are TRBV24-1 and TRBJ1-1; 8 bases match TRBD1. This receptor was obtained from an adult man with Graves' ophthalmopathy. CDR3 bases: TGTGCCATCAGTGAGACAGGGGTTACTGAAGCTTTCTTT. The encoded protein is CAISETGVTEAFF.